The sequence of this T cell receptor beta chain was determined in a study of T-cell memory formation after mild COVID-19. Study summary: The TCR clusters were mostly specific to one donor.

Study-wide points: Cross-reactive memory seemingly joined, as some responding clones were found in pre-infection memory. Of the contracting clones, CD4+ ones lay mainly in CM and EM, and CD8+ ones in EMRA. Contracting clones from day 15 to 85 had balanced CD4/CD8; later expanders favoured CD4+.

A word on this clonotype: Its antigen is not identified.

TCRdb used MiXCR to reprocess the 5' RACE reads, holding one entry per CDR3 protein. The sample has a few hundred thousand distinct CDR3 sequences, about 22% seen once. Per germline, CDR1 MGHDK and CDR2 SYGVNS. This CDR3 region has 13 residues. V was cut by 2 bases and J by 7 bases, with 11 bases left in between. The material sequenced was PBMCs or a T cell subset sorted from them (not recorded which). The source is an adult woman who had mild COVID-19 (a few samples of this study predate the infection). Cell type and time point are not known. The chain joins TRBV25-1 to TRBJ1-1; D remains ambiguous. DNA of the CDR3: TGTGCCAGCAGTGAACGAGGGAGAGATGAAGCTTTCTTT. Amino acid sequence: CASSERGRDEAFF.